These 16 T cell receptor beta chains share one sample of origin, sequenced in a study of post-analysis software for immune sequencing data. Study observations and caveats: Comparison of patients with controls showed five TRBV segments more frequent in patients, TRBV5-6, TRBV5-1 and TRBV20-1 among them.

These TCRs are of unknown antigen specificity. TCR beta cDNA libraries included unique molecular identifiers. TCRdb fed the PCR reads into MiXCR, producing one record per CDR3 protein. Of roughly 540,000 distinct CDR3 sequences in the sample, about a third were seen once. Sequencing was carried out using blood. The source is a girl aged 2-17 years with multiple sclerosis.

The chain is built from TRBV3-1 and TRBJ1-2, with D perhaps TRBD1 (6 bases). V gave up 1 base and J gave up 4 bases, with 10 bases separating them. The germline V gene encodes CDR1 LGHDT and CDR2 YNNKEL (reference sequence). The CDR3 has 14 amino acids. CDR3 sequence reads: CASSQVRDTYGYTF. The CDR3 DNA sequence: TGTGCCAGCAGCCAAGTCCGGGACACCTATGGCTACACCTTC. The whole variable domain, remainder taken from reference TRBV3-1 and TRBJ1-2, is DTAVSQTPKYLVTQMGNDKSIKCEQNLGHDTMYWYKQDSKKFLKIMFSYNNKELIINETVPNRFSPKSPDKAHLNLHINSLELGDSAVYFCASSQVRDTYGYTFGSGTRLTVV.

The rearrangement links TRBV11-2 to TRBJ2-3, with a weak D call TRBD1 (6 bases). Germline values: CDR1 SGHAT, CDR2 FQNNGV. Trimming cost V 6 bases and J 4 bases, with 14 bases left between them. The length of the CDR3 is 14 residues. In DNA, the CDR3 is TGTGCCAGCAGTCGACAGGAGAGCGCAGATACGCAGTATTTT. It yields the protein CASSRQESADTQYF.

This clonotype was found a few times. The chain's CDR3 is CASSPRVSVNEQYF. The CDR3 bases are TGTGCCAGCAGCCCAAGGGTCTCGGTCAACGAGCAGTACTTC. The gene calls are TRBV9 and TRBJ2-7; D gene ambiguous. Trimming removed 4 bases from V and 5 bases from J, with 16 bases in between. This CDR3 has 14 amino acids. Germline values: CDR1 SGDLS, CDR2 YYNGEE.

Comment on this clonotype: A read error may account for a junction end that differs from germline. The DNA for the CDR3 is TGCGGCGTTGGACAGGGGGCAACTAATGAAAAACTGTTTTTT. Amino acid sequence: CGVGQGATNEKLFF. The V gene is TRBV29-1, the J gene TRBJ1-4; TRBD1 aligns across 10 bases. The CDR3 consists of 14 residues. Germline CDR1 reads SQVTM; CDR2 reads ANQGSEA.

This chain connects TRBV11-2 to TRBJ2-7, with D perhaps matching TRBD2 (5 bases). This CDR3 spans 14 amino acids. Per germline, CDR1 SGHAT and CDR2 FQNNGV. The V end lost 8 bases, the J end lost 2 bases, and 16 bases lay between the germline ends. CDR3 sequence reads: CASGLSDGAYEQYF. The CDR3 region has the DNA TGTGCCAGCGGATTATCGGACGGGGCCTACGAGCAGTACTTC.

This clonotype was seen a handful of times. The CDR3 nucleotides read TGTGCCAGCAACAGTGCTAACTATGGCTACACCTTC. Translation: CASNSANYGYTF. The chain recombines TRBV12-3 or TRBV12-4 with TRBJ1-2; D ambiguous. Trimming left V 7 bases short and J 0 bases short, with 6 bases between. The CDR3 totals 12 residues.

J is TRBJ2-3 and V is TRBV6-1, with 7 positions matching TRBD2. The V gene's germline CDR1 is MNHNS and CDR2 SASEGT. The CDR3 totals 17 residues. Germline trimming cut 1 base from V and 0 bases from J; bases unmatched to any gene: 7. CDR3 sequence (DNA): TGTGCCAGCAGTGAAGTTGGTGCGGGGGTAAGCACAGATACGCAGTATTTT. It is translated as CASSEVGAGVSTDTQYF.

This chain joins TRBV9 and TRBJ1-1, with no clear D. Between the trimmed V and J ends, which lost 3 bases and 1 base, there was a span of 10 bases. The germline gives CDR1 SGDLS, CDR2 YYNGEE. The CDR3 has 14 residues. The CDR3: CASSATTQNTEAFF. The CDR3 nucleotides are TGTGCCAGCAGCGCGACGACCCAGAACACTGAAGCTTTCTTT.

The CDR3 is CASSFDWNTEAFF. CDR3 coding DNA: TGCGCCAGCAGCTTCGACTGGAACACTGAAGCTTTCTTT. The rearrangement links TRBV5-1 to TRBJ1-1; D remains ambiguous. Germline V CDR1 and CDR2: SGHRS, YFSETQ. The CDR3 is made up of 13 amino acids. V lost 2 bases and J lost 1, with 6 bases in between. Based on the CDR3 plus reference TRBV5-1 and TRBJ1-1, the full variable domain is KAGVTQTPRYLIKTRGQQVTLSCSPISGHRSVSWYQQTPGQGLQFLFEYFSETQRNKGNFPGRFSGRQFSNSRSEMNVSTLELGDSALYLCASSFDWNTEAFFGQGTRLTVV.

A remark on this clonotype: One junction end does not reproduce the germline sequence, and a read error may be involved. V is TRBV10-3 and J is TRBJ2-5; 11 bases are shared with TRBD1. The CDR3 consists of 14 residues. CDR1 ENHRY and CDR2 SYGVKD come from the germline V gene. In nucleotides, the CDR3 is TGTGCCATCAGCTCCGGGACAGGGGGAGAGACCCAGGACTTC. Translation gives CAISSGTGGETQDF.

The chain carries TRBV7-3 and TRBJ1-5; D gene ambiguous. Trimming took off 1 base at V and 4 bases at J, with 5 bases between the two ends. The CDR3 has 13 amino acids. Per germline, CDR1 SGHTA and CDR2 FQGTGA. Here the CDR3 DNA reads TGTGCCAGCAGCTTAAATTATAATCAGCCCCAGCATTTT. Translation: CASSLNYNQPQHF. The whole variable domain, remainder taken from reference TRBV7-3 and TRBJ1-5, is GAGVSQTPSNKVTEKGKYVELRCDPISGHTALYWYRQSLGQGPEFLIYFQGTGAADDSGLPNDRFFAVRPEGSVSTLKIQRTERGDSAVYLCASSLNYNQPQHFGDGTRLSIL.

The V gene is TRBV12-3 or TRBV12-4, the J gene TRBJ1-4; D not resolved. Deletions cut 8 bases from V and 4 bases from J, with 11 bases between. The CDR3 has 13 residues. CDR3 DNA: TGTGCCAGCGCGCAGGACCGTAATGAAAAACTGTTTTTT. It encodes CASAQDRNEKLFF.

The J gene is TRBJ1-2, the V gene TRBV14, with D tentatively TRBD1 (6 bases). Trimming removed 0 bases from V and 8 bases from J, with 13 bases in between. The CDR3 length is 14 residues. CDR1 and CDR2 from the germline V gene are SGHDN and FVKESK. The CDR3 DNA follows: TGTGCCAGCAGCCAAGAGGGGGACATCGGGGGCTACACCTTC. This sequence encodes CASSQEGDIGGYTF.

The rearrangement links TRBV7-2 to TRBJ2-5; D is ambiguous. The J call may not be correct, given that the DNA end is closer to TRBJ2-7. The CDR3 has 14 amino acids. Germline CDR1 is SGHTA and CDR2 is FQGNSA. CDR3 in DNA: TGTGCCAGCAGCTTAGGGGGTAGTAGGTACGAGCAGTACTTC. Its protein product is CASSLGGSRYEQYF.

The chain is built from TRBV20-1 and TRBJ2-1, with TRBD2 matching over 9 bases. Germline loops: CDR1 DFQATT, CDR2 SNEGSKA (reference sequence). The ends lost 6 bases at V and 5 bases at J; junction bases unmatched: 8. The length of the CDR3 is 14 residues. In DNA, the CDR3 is TGCAGTGCAAAGACTAGCGGTAGAGACAATGAGCAGTTCTTC. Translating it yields CSAKTSGRDNEQFF.

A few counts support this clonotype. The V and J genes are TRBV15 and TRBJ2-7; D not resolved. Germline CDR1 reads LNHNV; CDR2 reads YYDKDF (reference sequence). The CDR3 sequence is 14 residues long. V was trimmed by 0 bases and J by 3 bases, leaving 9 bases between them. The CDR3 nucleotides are TGTGCCACCAGCAGAGATAAATCGGGCTACGAGCAGTACTTC. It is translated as CATSRDKSGYEQYF.